The TCR beta chain described here comes from a study of blood T cell repertoires in COVID-19. This clone was observed once. Libraries were prepared by immunoSEQ multiplex PCR; TCRdb keeps only in-frame clonotypes and omits some of them. The data show around 150,000 clones, 80% to 85% seen once. This CDR3 region has 14 residues. From germline, CDR1 is MNHEY and CDR2 SVGEGT. J was trimmed by 7 bases and V by 5 bases; bases with no gene match: 7. Material for sequencing was PBMCs or T cells enriched from blood (not recorded which). The sequence was obtained from a man in his 70s who had been exposed to COVID-19. The chain combines TRBV6-2 or TRBV6-3 with TRBJ1-5, with TRBD1 matching 8 bases. CDR3 sequence: CASSTPTGDQPQHF. In DNA form, the CDR3 reads TGTGCCAGCAGTACCCCGACAGGGGACCAGCCCCAGCATTTT.